This entry is about one T cell receptor (beta chain). No cognate antigen has been identified for it. The germline gene is not matched at one end of the junction; a read error may be the cause. This sample is drawn from a study of blood T cells in healthy people across ages (dated by TCRdb to between 2014 and 2017). Broadly, across the study: In model experiments, template switching captured roughly one uniquely barcoded TCR beta cDNA molecule for every two T cells. Using deep sequencing normalized with unique cDNA molecular identifiers, the study measured how TCR beta repertoire diversity changes with age. The donors were split into four age groups: young (average around 15 years), middle-aged (roughly 42), aged (about 56) and long-lived (82). To avoid experimental bias, donors of different ages were spread randomly across the sequencing lanes. For two donors (one aged 18 to 29 and one aged 80 or older), the study analyzed two additional independent replicas of 1 million unique cDNA reads from the same blood draw.

The CDR3 starts with the cysteine, ends with the phenylalanine, and has 20 residues. The DNA shown is the 60-base CDR3, in frame from base 1. Taken from the germline V gene, the CDR1 and CDR2 loops are SGHAT and FQNNGV. The library was built by means of 5' RACE. Sequencing was carried out with an Illumina HiSeq 2500. A second PCR of about 7 to 12 cycles was run with a J-beta primer mix and a sample-barcoded 5' primer. Each TCR beta cDNA molecule received a unique molecular identifier from a template-switch 5' adaptor carrying 12 random nucleotides. At least 2.5 million CDR3-containing paired-end reads were obtained from each sample. First-strand cDNA synthesis was performed from all RNA using the Mint cDNA synthesis kit, with priming by a TRBC-specific oligonucleotide. After uracil-DNA glycosylase treatment, a first 18-cycle PCR used universal primers M1SS and BC2_uni_R on all cDNA. Per the authors' processing: For normalization, 1 million high-quality reads, each with a distinct molecular identifier, were randomly selected from each sample. Instead of being binned into consensus sequences, reads with shared molecular identifiers were discarded. MiTCR, set to a Q25 quality threshold and the strictest error-elimination algorithm, was used for CDR3 identification, clonotype clustering and error correction. A nonparametric unseen species model with Euler transformation was used to estimate a lower bound on total TCR beta diversity. TCRdb reanalyzed the raw reads on its own, using fastp at Q25 for trimming and MiXCR for clone calling, and kept in-frame beta chains. Under each unique CDR3 protein, matching rows form one entry showing the most common genes and DNA. Here the V and J calls rest on TCRdb's processing, not on the authors' analysis. The sample yields about 590,000 distinct CDR3 sequences; 25% to 35% were counted once. The ten largest account for approximately 14% of the sample.

Donors were a few dozen systemically healthy Caucasian individuals from Russia aged roughly 6 to 100 years. Each donor gave approximately 9.4 milliliters of peripheral blood, drawn into EDTA-treated Vacutainer tubes. Ficoll-Paque density-gradient centrifugation was used to isolate PBMCs, with at least 6 million per sample. Trizol reagent was used to extract total RNA from the PBMCs, yielding at least 5.5 micrograms per sample. For every donor, flow cytometry on a PBMC aliquot measured the percentage of naive CD45RAhigh/CD27high T cells. Points the paper makes about the study in general: The long-lived group showed more naive CD4+ T cells, fewer expanded clones and increased TCR diversity than the aged group, suggesting age selection. Conclusive comparison of naive and antigen-experienced compartments was prevented by the profiling of bulk unsorted PBMCs. As age increased, observed TCR beta diversity per million T cells dropped in a roughly linear way, and a significant reduction was already evident by age 40. Estimates of total diversity from one million sequenced T cells were regarded as lower bounds and underestimates. The CMV infection status of donors was not known, potentially confounding age-related changes in expanded clonotypes. The percentage of naive T cells measured by flow cytometry correlated strongly with observed TCR beta diversity.

The chain employs TRBV11-2 and TRBJ2-3; TRBD1 matches 11 bases in the middle. Sequencing was carried out using blood. This TCR was sampled from a woman aged 80 or over in good health. The DNA sequence follows: TGTGCCAGCAGCCCATCCCCTGGGACAGGGGGTAAGTTAGGCACAGATACACAGTATTTT. This sequence encodes CASSPSPGTGGKLGTDTQYF.